Listed below are T cell receptor beta chains from one sample, sequenced in a study of blood T cell repertoires in COVID-19. The data were produced by immunoSEQ multiplex PCR, yet TCRdb's version contains in-frame clones alone and is incomplete. The sample lists fewer than 250,000 clones, about 88% occurring once. Sample: peripheral blood. The receptor source for this set is a woman in her 40s who had recovered from COVID-19. CDR3s include the opening cysteine and the closing phenylalanine or tryptophan.

TRBV29-1,TRBJ2-1,CSVSAGGEQFF
TRBV28,TRBJ1-1,CASSLLAGGSEAFF
TRBV28,TRBJ2-7,CASSLWGSSKYEQYF
TRBV7-2,TRBJ1-1,CASSLFGQMNTEAFF
TRBV7-2,TRBJ1-3,CASSPGQGRSGNTIYF
TRBV20-1,TRBJ1-2,CSATVGGGYTF
TRBV9,TRBJ2-1,CASSHAGTGVVDEQFF
TRBV28,TRBJ2-5,CASTPGTQETQYF
TRBV12-3/TRBV12-4,TRBJ1-1,CASTPGKLAFF
TRBV18,TRBJ2-7,CASSPQGQGTYEQYF
TRBV4-1,TRBJ1-1,CASSQDPTPGGTTEAFF
TRBV19,TRBJ1-2,CASSIAGQGANYGYTF
TRBV6-4,TRBJ2-1,CASRGLAGGLGEQFF
TRBV11-3,TRBJ2-1,CASSLDQRESGEQFF
TRBV3-1/TRBV3-2,TRBJ1-3,CASSQNLPGLSGNTIYF
TRBV18,TRBJ2-4,CASSPVPGGNIQYF
TRBV2,TRBJ2-7,CASQFSGYEQYF
TRBV27,TRBJ1-2,CASSSLDSSYGYTF
TRBV11-3,TRBJ2-7,CASSISAGVGHEQYF
TRBV9,TRBJ2-1,CASSVSGTLSSYNEQFF
TRBV24-1,TRBJ2-1,CATSDSGLAGVHYNEQFF
TRBV6-5,TRBJ2-2,CASILAANTGELFF
TRBV5-4,TRBJ1-2,CASSLGGSQGKRGGYTF
TRBV28,TRBJ1-2,CASSFPGDLPTHYGYTF
TRBV4-3,TRBJ2-1,CASSPSGRGDEQFF
TRBV27,TRBJ2-7,CASSAIPGQGPYEQYF
TRBV6-2/TRBV6-3,TRBJ2-3,CASSQATTPRTMARGRSTDTQYF
TRBV5-1,TRBJ1-1,CASRDWQENTEAFF
TRBV13,TRBJ2-2,CASSPGLAILSGELFF
TRBV27,TRBJ2-3,CASSSPSGRTDTQYF
TRBV28,TRBJ1-4,CASSSPLALVFF
TRBV5-4,TRBJ1-1,CASTPDRAGTEAFF
TRBV20-1,TRBJ1-1,CSARQNAEAFF
TRBV2,TRBJ1-2,CASSSSGVISLSRYGYTF
TRBV30,TRBJ1-2,CAWSRDRPYGYTF